Below, one T cell receptor beta chain is given with its context. The sample is drawn from a study of control samples from healthy donors and cancer patients. The germline CDR1 and CDR2 sequences are MDHEN and SYDVKM. After removal of 5 bases from V and 1 base from J, the junction contained 7 bases not matched to a gene. The CDR3 is made up of 15 amino acids. Profiled with immunoSEQ multiplex PCR; TCRdb holds only in-frame clones, not every one. The sample contains some 130,000 clones, under 90% of which appear only once. The sample taken for sequencing was PBMCs. The V and J genes are TRBV28 and TRBJ2-5, with TRBD1 identical over 7 bases. This clonotype originated in a man aged 50-59 years with head and neck cancer. The CDR3 nucleotides are TGTGCCAGCAGTCAACCGGGGACAGCCCAAGAGACCCAGTACTTC. Translation: CASSQPGTAQETQYF.